The 6 T cell receptor beta chains in this list originate from one sample, sequenced in a study of siplizumab effects on memory and regulatory T cells. TCRdb keeps only in-frame clones here, not all; method: immunoSEQ multiplex PCR. The data contain about 100,000 clones, around 90% of them singletons. The sample taken for sequencing was CD4+ T cells sorted from blood. These TCRs come from a human donor in good health.

The CDR3 coding sequence is TGTGCCAGCAGAATCCCGGGGGGGGCCTATGGCTACACCTTC. Translated: CASRIPGGAYGYTF. The chain recombines TRBV28 with TRBJ1-2; D may be TRBD1 (6 bases). The germline V gene encodes CDR1 MDHEN and CDR2 SYDVKM. V dropped 6 bases and J dropped 4 bases, with 15 bases sitting between them. The CDR3 has 14 residues.

Comment on this clone: The same CDR3 also results from other DNA sequences found in this sample. The chain joins TRBV7-2 to TRBJ2-5; D remains ambiguous. The V and J ends lost 4 bases and 1 base respectively, with 7 bases between them. The CDR3 runs to 13 residues. Germline loops: CDR1 SGHTA, CDR2 FQGNSA. The CDR3 DNA reads TGTGCCAGCAGCTATCGGGTCCAAGAGACCCAGTACTTC. This gives the protein CASSYRVQETQYF. The complete variable domain, with remaining parts taken from reference TRBV7-2 and TRBJ2-5, reads GAGVSQSPSNKVTEKGKDVELRCDPISGHTALYWYRQSLGQGLEFLIYFQGNSAPDKSGLPSDRFSAERTGGSVSTLTIQRTQQEDSAVYLCASSYRVQETQYFGPGTRLLVL.

The chain links TRBV19 to TRBJ2-1, with D perhaps matching TRBD1 (5 bases). Germline values: CDR1 LNHDA, CDR2 SQIVND (reference sequence). CDR3 length: 15 residues. The germline V and J ends were trimmed by 3 bases and 2 bases, with 11 bases remaining between them. CDR3 sequence (DNA): TGTGCCAGTAGTATCCAGGGCCTCACCTACAATGAGCAGTTCTTC. It is translated as CASSIQGLTYNEQFF.

The chain employs TRBV7-2 and TRBJ2-7; weak D call: TRBD2 (6 bases). Germline loops: CDR1 SGHTA, CDR2 FQGNSA. CDR3 length: 14 residues. V was clipped by 5 bases and J by 7 bases, with 18 bases between them. The CDR3 spells CASSLGGPTGEQYF. In DNA, the CDR3 is TGTGCCAGCAGCCTCGGGGGACCCACGGGTGAGCAGTACTTC.

The genes are TRBV9 and TRBJ1-6; D may be TRBD1 (5 bases). Looked up from germline, CDR1 is SGDLS and CDR2 is YYNGEE. The CDR3 sequence is 15 residues long. Trimming left V 1 base short and J 5 bases short, with 10 bases between. The CDR3 loop is CASSVRDGNNSPLHF. The CDR3 coding sequence is TGTGCCAGCAGCGTAAGGGACGGTAATAATTCACCCCTCCACTTT.

This clone has just one count. This sequence joins TRBV4-2 and TRBJ1-4; possible D gene TRBD1, 5 bases. The germline V gene encodes CDR1 LGHNA and CDR2 YNFKEQ. The CDR3 totals 16 residues. V shed 4 bases and J shed 1 base, with 13 bases lying between them. This CDR3 reads CASSPEGTRTNEKLFF. As DNA, the CDR3 is TGTGCCAGCAGCCCGGAAGGGACCCGAACTAATGAAAAACTGTTTTTT.